Listed below are T cell receptor beta chains from one sample, sequenced in a study of human T cells and chemical hapten exposure. TCRdb re-analysed the RACE reads in MiXCR, keeping a single row per CDR3 protein. The sample lists about 130,000 distinct CDR3 sequences, roughly 9% occurring once. Sequences were obtained from whole blood. These receptors all come from a male donor in good health. Some clones in this sample may be carry-over from other donors' samples. The CDR3 runs from the conserved cysteine through the conserved F or W. The order of the fields is J gene, clone size, V gene, D gene, CDR3 length, CDR3 DNA, CDR3 protein. A D gene is named only where the DNA matches it firmly. Clone size appears in some rows only: once, few, many, or a class for an expanded clone.

j_gene: TRBJ1-4; abundance: -; v_gene: TRBV7-6; d_gene: -; len: 13; CDR3nt: TGTGCCAGCAGCTGGGACCCGGATGAAAAACTGTTTTTT; CDR3aa: CASSWDPDEKLFF
j_gene: TRBJ2-3; abundance: -; v_gene: TRBV24-1; d_gene: -; len: 12; CDR3nt: TGTGCCACCCGGGGAGCGGAGGATACGCAGTATTTT; CDR3aa: CATRGAEDTQYF
j_gene: TRBJ1-6; abundance: many; v_gene: TRBV7-3; d_gene: -; len: 15; CDR3nt: TGTGCCAGCAGCTCGACGGGGACATTAAATTCACCCCTCCACTTT; CDR3aa: CASSSTGTLNSPLHF
j_gene: TRBJ2-3; abundance: few; v_gene: TRBV29-1; d_gene: TRBD1; len: 14; CDR3nt: TGCAGCGTACCGGGACAGTCTAGCACAGATACGCAGTATTTT; CDR3aa: CSVPGQSSTDTQYF
j_gene: TRBJ2-1; abundance: -; v_gene: TRBV4-1; d_gene: TRBD2; len: 17; CDR3nt: TGCGCCAGCAGCCAAGTGACTAGCGGCGGGGCGTACAATGAGCAGTTCTTC; CDR3aa: CASSQVTSGGAYNEQFF
j_gene: TRBJ2-6; abundance: many; v_gene: TRBV4-2; d_gene: -; len: 17; CDR3nt: TGTGCCAGCAGCCAAGAGATCAGAGTTTCTGGGGCCAACGTCCTGACTTTC; CDR3aa: CASSQEIRVSGANVLTF
j_gene: TRBJ2-1; abundance: many; v_gene: TRBV5-1; d_gene: TRBD2; len: 16; CDR3nt: TGCGCCAGCAGCTTGCCTAGCGGGAGCCTCTACAATGAGCAGTTCTTC; CDR3aa: CASSLPSGSLYNEQFF
j_gene: TRBJ2-3; abundance: -; v_gene: TRBV12-3/TRBV12-4; d_gene: TRBD2; len: 15; CDR3nt: TGTGCCAGCAGGGGAGCGGGAGGGTCTTTCGATACGCAGTATTTT; CDR3aa: CASRGAGGSFDTQYF
j_gene: TRBJ2-7; abundance: few; v_gene: TRBV29-1; d_gene: -; len: 11; CDR3nt: TGCAGCGTTGGCGTCTCCTACGAGCAGTACTTC; CDR3aa: CSVGVSYEQYF
j_gene: TRBJ2-1; abundance: few; v_gene: TRBV5-1; d_gene: -; len: 15; CDR3nt: TGCGCCAGCAGCTGGCAGGGGCGCCCCGAGGATGAGCAGTTCTTC; CDR3aa: CASSWQGRPEDEQFF
j_gene: TRBJ1-2; abundance: -; v_gene: TRBV19; d_gene: -; len: 13; CDR3nt: TGTGCCAGTAGTATCTCGGGGGCCTATGGCTACACCTTC; CDR3aa: CASSISGAYGYTF
j_gene: TRBJ2-1; abundance: many; v_gene: TRBV29-1; d_gene: -; len: 13; CDR3nt: TGCAGCGTAGGGCAAGGCCTTAAAAATGAGCAGTTCTTC; CDR3aa: CSVGQGLKNEQFF
j_gene: TRBJ1-6; abundance: many; v_gene: TRBV20-1; d_gene: -; len: 16; CDR3nt: TGCAGTGCTAGAGATCAGGGTAGCTCCTATAATTCACCCCTCCACTTT; CDR3aa: CSARDQGSSYNSPLHF
j_gene: TRBJ2-1; abundance: -; v_gene: TRBV7-9; d_gene: TRBD2; len: 14; CDR3nt: TGTGCCAGCAGGGGAGCGGGGTATTACAATGAGCAGTTCTTC; CDR3aa: CASRGAGYYNEQFF
j_gene: TRBJ2-1; abundance: few; v_gene: TRBV11-2; d_gene: -; len: 14; CDR3nt: TGTGCCAGCAGCCCCGGACAGCTGGTCAATGAGCAGTTCTTC; CDR3aa: CASSPGQLVNEQFF
j_gene: TRBJ1-2; abundance: few; v_gene: TRBV6-6; d_gene: -; len: 13; CDR3nt: TGTGCCAGCAGAAACAGGGAGGTAGATGGCTACACCTTC; CDR3aa: CASRNREVDGYTF
j_gene: TRBJ1-2; abundance: -; v_gene: TRBV5-1; d_gene: -; len: 15; CDR3nt: TGCGCCAGCAGCCGGGACTTACAAAAAAACTATGGCTACACCTTC; CDR3aa: CASSRDLQKNYGYTF
j_gene: TRBJ2-7; abundance: -; v_gene: TRBV6-5; d_gene: TRBD2; len: 16; CDR3nt: TGTGCCAGCAGTTACTCGAGAGCGGGGGGCCTCTACGAGCAGTACTTC; CDR3aa: CASSYSRAGGLYEQYF
j_gene: TRBJ1-1; abundance: few; v_gene: TRBV20-1; d_gene: -; len: 15; CDR3nt: TGCAGTGCTAGAGTGGGAACCTCGGGGCCCACTGAAGCTTTCTTT; CDR3aa: CSARVGTSGPTEAFF
j_gene: TRBJ2-7; abundance: few; v_gene: TRBV7-6; d_gene: TRBD2; len: 17; CDR3nt: TGTGCCAGCAGCCTCCTTAGGGGCTTAGCGGGCCCCTACGAGCAGTACTTC; CDR3aa: CASSLLRGLAGPYEQYF